A selection of T cell receptor beta chains follows, all from one sample in a study of patients and donors after allogeneic stem cell transplantation. One entry per CDR3 protein, called by TCRdb with MiXCR from the RT-PCR reads. Among approximately 250,000 distinct CDR3 sequences listed, 11% to 15% were seen once. The material sequenced was blood, either unsorted or a sorted T cell fraction (not recorded which). These receptors were collected from a human donor who was either an allogeneic HSCT recipient or a stem cell or donor lymphocyte infusion donor (not recorded which). It is not recorded whose cells these are; they may come from a transplant donor. The CDR3 runs from the conserved cysteine through the conserved F or W. A D gene is named only where the DNA matches it firmly. Clone size appears in some rows only: once, few, many, or a class for an expanded clone.

>TRBD2|TRBJ2-7|TRBV6-1|.
CASSLLAGGSGEQYF
TGTGCCAGCAGCCTTTTAGCGGGAGGTTCTGGCGAGCAGTACTTC
>.|TRBJ2-4|TRBV6-5|few
CASSSGPPDAKNIQYF
TGTGCCAGCAGTTCGGGCCCTCCGGATGCCAAAAACATTCAGTACTTC
>.|TRBJ2-7|TRBV15|.
CATSANTGPYEQYF
TGTGCCACCAGTGCCAACACCGGCCCCTACGAGCAGTACTTC
>TRBD2|TRBJ2-1|TRBV24-1|many
CATSGSGLADNEQFF
TGTGCCACCAGTGGCTCGGGACTAGCGGACAATGAGCAGTTCTTC
>.|TRBJ2-2|TRBV7-2|.
CASRTGSRDPGELFF
TGTGCCAGCCGTACCGGGTCTAGAGACCCCGGGGAGCTGTTTTTT
>.|TRBJ2-5|TRBV30|few
CAWGLMKGSRETQYF
TGTGCCTGGGGATTAATGAAGGGGAGCAGAGAGACCCAGTACTTC
>.|TRBJ1-2|TRBV2|.
CASRRGQLANYGYTF
TGTGCCAGCAGGAGAGGACAGTTAGCTAACTATGGCTACACCTTC
>TRBD1|TRBJ1-4|TRBV19|.
CASSAGQLNEKLFF
TGTGCCAGTAGTGCGGGACAGCTAAATGAAAAACTGTTTTTT
>.|TRBJ1-2|TRBV6-1|.
CASRRTAWTNYGYTF
TGTGCCAGCAGGAGGACAGCGTGGACTAACTATGGCTACACCTTC
>.|TRBJ2-6|TRBV6-4|many
CASRSDSGANVLTF
TGTGCCAGCAGAAGTGACTCTGGGGCCAACGTCCTGACTTTC
>TRBD1|TRBJ1-2|TRBV11-2|many
CASSLDREANYGYTF
TGTGCCAGCAGCCTGGACAGGGAAGCTAACTATGGCTACACCTTC
>.|TRBJ1-5|TRBV19|.
CASRRISTSNQPQHF
TGTGCCAGTAGACGGATTTCTACGTCCAATCAGCCCCAGCATTTT
>.|TRBJ1-4|TRBV29-1|many
CSVVEGEKLFF
TGCAGCGTTGTCGAGGGTGAAAAACTGTTTTTT
>.|TRBJ2-3|TRBV18|.
CASSPRGAASTDTQYF
TGTGCCAGCTCACCACGCGGAGCCGCTAGCACAGATACGCAGTATTTT
>TRBD2|TRBJ2-2|TRBV5-1|.
CASSLGGLLRDPNTGELFF
TGCGCCAGCAGCCTGGGAGGGCTTTTGCGGGACCCTAACACCGGGGAGCTGTTTTTT
>TRBD2|TRBJ2-2|TRBV3-1|few
CASSRLAADTGELFF
TGTGCCAGCAGCCGACTAGCGGCCGACACCGGGGAGCTGTTTTTT
>TRBD1|TRBJ2-1|TRBV5-1|.
CASSLGDRAGVGSYNEQFF
TGCGCCAGCAGCTTGGGGGACAGGGCTGGTGTAGGCTCCTACAATGAGCAGTTCTTC
>.|TRBJ1-2|TRBV29-1|few
CSVDGGKGYTF
TGCAGCGTTGATGGGGGAAAAGGCTACACCTTC
>TRBD1|TRBJ2-5|TRBV6-2/TRBV6-3|few
CASSSTGDVETQYF
TGTGCCAGCAGTTCAACAGGGGACGTAGAGACCCAGTACTTC
>.|TRBJ2-2|TRBV9|many
CASSVAQTGGELFF
TGTGCCAGCAGCGTAGCCCAGACCGGGGGGGAGCTGTTTTTT
>.|TRBJ1-4|TRBV6-1|few
CASSDRGHPFNEKLFF
TGTGCCAGCAGTGATCGGGGACACCCTTTTAATGAAAAACTGTTTTTT
>TRBD1|TRBJ1-3|TRBV29-1|few
CSVGGTGTGNTIYF
TGCAGCGTTGGGGGGACAGGGACGGGAAACACCATATATTTT
>.|TRBJ2-7|TRBV29-1|many
CSVGDPGEQYF
TGCAGCGTTGGAGACCCTGGGGAGCAGTACTTC
>TRBD1|TRBJ2-5|TRBV25-1|.
CASMGQFQETQYF
TGTGCCAGCATGGGACAGTTTCAAGAGACCCAGTACTTC
>.|TRBJ1-2|TRBV5-5|few
CASSNGVALGYTF
TGTGCCAGCAGCAACGGGGTTGCTCTTGGCTACACCTTC
>TRBD2|TRBJ2-3|TRBV4-2|.
CASSQEPGLGTDTQYF
TGTGCCAGCAGCCAAGAGCCAGGACTAGGCACAGATACGCAGTATTTT
>TRBD2|TRBJ2-4|TRBV5-1|few
CASSSGLAGGPSIQYF
TGCGCCAGCAGCTCCGGACTAGCGGGGGGGCCCAGCATTCAGTACTTC
>TRBD1|TRBJ2-1|TRBV7-2|few
CASSSGTVNEQFF
TGTGCCAGCAGCTCTGGGACAGTCAATGAGCAGTTCTTC
>.|TRBJ1-2|TRBV6-5|.
CASSGKYGYTF
TGTGCCAGCAGTGGGAAGTATGGCTACACCTTC
>.|TRBJ2-1|TRBV6-5|few
CASSYSSAYNEQFF
TGTGCCAGCAGTTACTCGAGCGCCTACAATGAGCAGTTCTTC
>.|TRBJ2-7|TRBV6-2/TRBV6-3|.
CASKIGTEVSYEQYF
TGTGCCAGCAAGATCGGGACGGAAGTCTCCTACGAGCAGTACTTC
>TRBD2|TRBJ2-5|TRBV4-2|.
CASSQVLGGGYQETQYF
TGTGCCAGCAGCCAAGTTTTGGGCGGGGGGTACCAAGAGACCCAGTACTTC
>.|TRBJ2-7|TRBV4-1|few
CASSQSEGSGAYEQYF
TGCGCCAGCAGCCAATCCGAGGGAAGCGGCGCCTACGAGCAGTACTTC
>TRBD2|TRBJ2-5|TRBV29-1|.
CSVAFSGGETQYF
TGCAGCGTTGCGTTTTCCGGGGGGGAGACCCAGTACTTC
>.|TRBJ1-2|TRBV29-1|.
CSVEQVYGYTF
TGCAGCGTTGAACAGGTCTATGGCTACACCTTC
>.|TRBJ1-5|TRBV20-1|few
CSVIGRPRDQPQHF
TGCAGTGTAATTGGGCGACCGAGGGATCAGCCCCAGCATTTT
>.|TRBJ2-1|TRBV24-1|few
CATSDFVQGKYNEQFF
TGTGCCACCAGTGATTTCGTCCAGGGTAAATACAATGAGCAGTTCTTC
>.|TRBJ2-3|TRBV10-3|few
CATQGTDTQYF
TGTGCCACCCAGGGGACAGATACGCAGTATTTT
>TRBD2|TRBJ2-1|TRBV6-2/TRBV6-3|few
CASSPRTSGGLYNEQFF
TGTGCCAGCAGCCCGAGGACTAGCGGGGGGCTCTACAATGAGCAGTTCTTC
>.|TRBJ1-6|TRBV7-2|few
CASSTANPNSPLHF
TGTGCCAGCAGCACGGCCAATCCTAATTCACCCCTCCACTTT
>TRBD1|TRBJ2-7|TRBV5-4|.
CASSSTGVYEQYF
TGTGCCAGCAGCTCAACAGGGGTCTACGAGCAGTACTTC
>.|TRBJ2-3|TRBV10-3|many
CAGGGSDTQYF
TGTGCCGGTGGAGGATCAGATACGCAGTATTTT
>.|TRBJ1-1|TRBV6-2/TRBV6-3|many
CASRGTLRATEAFF
TGTGCCAGCAGGGGCACCCTGAGGGCCACTGAAGCTTTCTTT
>.|TRBJ2-5|TRBV14|few
CACRPLEGGETQYF
TGTGCCTGCCGCCCTTTAGAAGGAGGAGAGACCCAGTACTTC